Only a few counts were recorded for the clone carrying this T cell receptor beta chain. Its antigen remains unidentified. TCRdb re-derived calls from the reads in MiXCR, one entry per CDR3 protein. The table lists 250,000 to 350,000 distinct CDR3 sequences, roughly 26% of them singletons. This specimen comes from a study of T cell repertoires in cytomegalovirus infection. On the study more broadly: It was the public TCR beta signatures that indicated both CMV infection and matching HLA type. Regarding the study as a whole: Carriers of CMV and the relevant HLA type were discriminated by public TCR beta frequency. HLA-C-restricted CMV clonotypes gave the most frequent clonotype in two of eight donors.

This CDR3 contains 16 residues. Germline CDR1 is MNHEY and CDR2 is SVGEGT. Deletions cut 2 bases from V and 2 bases from J, with 16 bases between. This TCR came from a human donor in good health (CMV status not recorded). Some clones in this sample may be carry-over from other donors' samples. The rearrangement links TRBV6-2 or TRBV6-3 to TRBJ2-7; D perhaps matches TRBD1 (6 bases). What was sequenced was PBMCs. For the CDR3, the DNA is TGTGCCAGCAGTTACGACAGGCACCGAGGTCCCTACGAGCAGTACTTC. Translating gives CASSYDRHRGPYEQYF.